The 21 T cell receptor beta chains below come from one sample, sequenced in a study of cytomegalovirus exposure and HLA in healthy donors. Vbeta (60) and Jbeta (13) primers were used in the PCR. Sequencing was performed with immunoSEQ multiplex PCR; in TCRdb, only in-frame clones are kept and a portion is missing. The sample yields 150,000 or so clones, around 80% seen once. The sample taken for sequencing was PBMCs. Receptors originate from a woman between 50 and 59 years old in good health and CMV-seropositive.

The sample holds a few counts of this clone. The gene calls are TRBV4-3 and TRBJ1-4; D ambiguous. The CDR3 consists of 14 residues. The V end lost 1 base, the J end lost 4 bases, and 7 bases lay between the germline ends. CDR1 and CDR2 from the germline V gene are LGHNA and YSLEER. The CDR3: CASSQGQFNEKLFF. In DNA, the CDR3 is TGCGCCAGCAGCCAAGGGCAGTTTAATGAAAAACTGTTTTTT.

This sequence joins TRBV7-6 and TRBJ1-1, with D uncertain. Between the trimmed V and J ends, which lost 1 base and 5 bases, there was a span of 23 bases. The germline V gene has CDR1 SGHVS and CDR2 FNYEAQ. This CDR3 contains 18 residues. CDR3 sequence reads: CASSLGGILRRQRTEAFF. The CDR3 nucleotides read TGTGCCAGCAGCTTAGGAGGGATCTTAAGAAGGCAGAGGACTGAAGCTTTCTTT.

This clone was observed a few times. The J gene is TRBJ2-7, the V gene TRBV7-9; D gene ambiguous. The V and J ends lost 5 bases and 1 base respectively, with 15 bases between them. The CDR3 spans 15 residues. In germline, CDR1 is SEHNR, CDR2 FQNEAQ (reference sequence). CDR3 bases: TGTGCCAGCAGCCCCCGTGTGGCACCGTCCTACGAGCAGTACTTC. Translation: CASSPRVAPSYEQYF. Using reference TRBV7-9 and TRBJ2-7 for the parts outside the CDR3, the full variable domain is DTGVSQNPRHKITKRGQNVTFRCDPISEHNRLYWYRQTLGQGPEFLTYFQNEAQLEKSRLLSDRFSAERPKGSFSTLEIQRTEQGDSAMYLCASSPRVAPSYEQYFGPGTRLTVT.

The chain is built from TRBV4-2 and TRBJ2-5; D gene ambiguous. The closer fit of TRBJ2-7 to the DNA end suggests the J call may be wrong. Germline-derived CDR1 and CDR2 are LGHNA and YNFKEQ. The CDR3 has 15 residues. The CDR3 DNA reads TGTGCCAGCAGCCAAGATCGGCATATCAGAGGCGAGCAGTACTTC. It translates to CASSQDRHIRGEQYF.

This clone was observed once. The chain combines TRBV11-2 with TRBJ1-2; D is unclear. The V gene's germline CDR1 is SGHAT and CDR2 FQNNGV. V was cut by 0 bases and J by 6 bases, with 8 bases left in between. The CDR3 totals 13 residues. CDR3 amino acids: CASSLDRTNGYTF. CDR3 sequence (DNA): TGTGCCAGCAGCTTAGACAGAACCAATGGCTACACCTTC.

This chain joins TRBV28 and TRBJ1-5; D remains unclear. This CDR3 is 13 amino acids long. The V end lost 2 bases, the J end lost 4 bases, and 6 bases lay between the germline ends. Germline V lookup: CDR1 MDHEN, CDR2 SYDVKM. The CDR3, as DNA: TGTGCCAGCAGTTTAACACCAAATCAGCCCCAGCATTTT. This gives the protein CASSLTPNQPQHF.

This sequence joins TRBV25-1 and TRBJ2-3, with D tentatively TRBD1 (5 bases). V lost 4 bases and J lost 6, with 23 bases in between. The CDR3 consists of 17 residues. Germline V gene sequence: CDR1 MGHDK, CDR2 SYGVNS. CDR3 sequence (DNA): TGTGCCAGCAGTGGGGGTTTGTGGCAGGGTCTTCCTGATACGCAGTATTTT. This codes for CASSGGLWQGLPDTQYF.

This clone was counted a few times. This sequence joins TRBV7-3 and TRBJ2-2; D might be TRBD1 (6 bases). From germline, CDR1 is SGHTA and CDR2 FQGTGA. This CDR3 is built from 14 residues. V was clipped by 5 bases and J by 5 bases, with 12 bases between them. The CDR3, as DNA: TGTGCCAGCAGCCCTCGACAGGAAACCGGGGAGCTGTTTTTT. Amino acids: CASSPRQETGELFF.

The chain joins TRBV6-6 to TRBJ2-1; 10 nucleotides match TRBD1. The V gene's germline CDR1 is MNHNY and CDR2 SVGAGI (reference sequence). This CDR3 has 15 amino acids. J lost 7 bases, V lost 5 bases, and 8 bases had no gene match. The CDR3 protein is CASSGPGQGSNEQFF. In DNA, the CDR3 is TGTGCCAGCAGTGGCCCGGGACAGGGGTCAAATGAGCAGTTCTTC.

The J gene is TRBJ2-3, the V gene TRBV28; TRBD2 might be the D (5 bases). The CDR3 is 13 amino acids. Per the germline V gene, CDR1 is MDHEN and CDR2 is SYDVKM. V dropped 3 bases and J dropped 2 bases, with 6 bases sitting between them. CDR3 nucleotide sequence: TGTGCCAGCAGTTTGAGGGTCACAGATACGCAGTATTTT. This sequence encodes CASSLRVTDTQYF.

The chain carries TRBV6-5 and TRBJ2-1; 9 nucleotides match TRBD2. The length of the CDR3 is 14 residues. Trimming cost V 5 bases and J 9 bases; bases outside gene matches: 8. Germline V gene sequence: CDR1 MNHEY, CDR2 SVGAGI. In DNA form, the CDR3 reads TGTGCCAGCAGTACCCGCCTAGCGGGAAGTGAGCAGTTCTTC. Protein product: CASSTRLAGSEQFF.

A few counts support this clone. The rearrangement uses TRBV6-6 and TRBJ2-5; D uncertain. The CDR3 is 10 residues long. Germline V gene lookup returns CDR1 MNHNY and CDR2 SVGAGI (reference sequence). Trimming took 8 bases from V and 7 from J, leaving 8 bases between them. CDR3 in amino acids: CASGLGTQYF. CDR3 nucleotides: TGTGCCAGCGGCCTAGGGACCCAGTACTTC.

The gene calls are TRBV18 and TRBJ1-6; 10 nucleotides line up with TRBD1. Losses at the gene ends were 7 bases for V and 8 bases for J; bases not matched to a gene: 2. The CDR3 runs to 13 residues. Germline CDR1 and CDR2: KGHSH and LQKENI. This CDR3 reads CASLGTGDSPLHF. The CDR3 DNA sequence: TGTGCCAGCTTGGGGACAGGGGATTCACCCCTCCACTTT.

V gene TRBV28 combines with J gene TRBJ2-7; 9 nucleotides line up with TRBD1. Germline lookup yields CDR1 MDHEN and CDR2 SYDVKM. V shed 6 bases and J 6 bases; nucleotides not matched to a gene: 6. The length of the CDR3 is 13 residues. The CDR3 coding sequence is TGTGCCAGCAGCCGGGACAGGGTAGCCGAGCAGTACTTC. Its protein is CASSRDRVAEQYF.

This clone was observed once. The chain couples TRBV7-2 to TRBJ1-1, with 8 bases aligning to TRBD1. CDR1 is SGHTA and CDR2 is FQGNSA in the germline V gene. The CDR3 extends over 15 amino acids. The V gene end was trimmed by 5 bases and the J gene end by 3 bases; junction bases not matched to a gene: 8. This CDR3 reads CASSTDRGLYTEAFF. CDR3 in DNA: TGTGCCAGCAGCACCGACAGGGGACTCTACACTGAAGCTTTCTTT.

The CDR3 DNA is TGTGCCAGCACCTTGGGGGGAAGGCGTCCCTACGAGCAGTACTTC. Amino acids: CASTLGGRRPYEQYF. The chain uses TRBV28 and TRBJ2-7; the D gene is possibly TRBD2 (6 bases). Germline CDR1 and CDR2: MDHEN and SYDVKM. The CDR3 has 15 amino acids. V was trimmed by 7 bases and J by 2 bases, leaving 18 bases between them.

The genes are TRBV6-6 and TRBJ1-5; D remains unclear. The CDR3 covers 13 residues. In germline, CDR1 is MNHNY, CDR2 SVGAGI (reference sequence). V lost 0 bases and J 15 bases, leaving 15 bases between the germline ends. The CDR3 sequence: CASSYSGETDGHF. Written as DNA, the CDR3 is TGTGCCAGCAGTTACTCCGGGGAAACGGATGGGCATTTT.

The chain couples TRBV6-5 to TRBJ2-5, with a possible D match to TRBD2 (5 bases). The J call may not be correct, given that the DNA end is closer to TRBJ2-7. From germline, CDR1 is MNHEY and CDR2 SVGAGI. The CDR3 spans 13 residues. The DNA of the CDR3 is TGTGCCAGTCGAATTACGAGGGCCTACGAGCAGTACTTC. It codes for CASRITRAYEQYF.

The chain employs TRBV11-2 and TRBJ2-2, with D possibly being TRBD2 (6 bases). Trimming stripped 4 bases from V and 0 bases from J, with 12 bases between. The CDR3 length is 16 residues. CDR1 is SGHAT and CDR2 is FQNNGV in the germline V gene. The CDR3 sequence: CASSSRGGSNTGELFF. The CDR3 coding sequence is TGTGCCAGCAGCTCTCGTGGGGGGTCGAACACCGGGGAGCTGTTTTTT.

The chain uses TRBV9 and TRBJ2-1, with 9 bases identical to TRBD1. Losses at the gene ends were 4 bases for V and 0 bases for J; bases not matched to a gene: 5. Germline lookup yields CDR1 SGDLS and CDR2 YYNGEE. The CDR3 contains 16 residues. The CDR3 DNA reads TGTGCCAGCAGCCAGGGACAGGGCAACTCCTACAATGAGCAGTTCTTC. It is translated as CASSQGQGNSYNEQFF.

This CDR3 reads CASSDYRVHGYTF. The CDR3 nucleotides read TGCGCCAGCAGCGACTACAGGGTGCATGGCTACACCTTC. The chain links TRBV5-1 to TRBJ1-2, with D tentatively TRBD1 (6 bases). Germline CDR1 and CDR2: SGHRS and YFSETQ. The CDR3 contains 13 residues. The V gene lost 4 bases and the J gene lost 6 bases, with 13 bases spanning the gap. Complete variable domain (other parts from reference TRBV5-1 and TRBJ1-2): KAGVTQTPRYLIKTRGQQVTLSCSPISGHRSVSWYQQTPGQGLQFLFEYFSETQRNKGNFPGRFSGRQFSNSRSEMNVSTLELGDSALYLCASSDYRVHGYTFGSGTRLTVV.